This T cell receptor beta chain was retrieved from a study of T cell responses to AZD1222 COVID-19 vaccine. General study results and limits: Sampling captured repertoires only after the peak T cell response. Clonal diversity may have been underestimated in mostly white British donors. Regions 160-218 and 743-854 held dominance among vaccine-associated CD4 TCRs, which spanned spike.

Clones were sequenced by immunoSEQ multiplex PCR, and TCRdb holds only the in-frame ones, with some missing. The sample consists of 200,000 to 250,000 clones, about 92% of them appearing once. CDR1 is SGDLS and CDR2 is YYNGEE in the germline V gene. This CDR3 region has 13 residues. V shed 2 bases, J shed 6 bases, and the junction held 2 bases outside the gene matches. Regarding this clone: The target antigen is unknown.

This material consisted of peripheral blood, taken on day 0 of MenACWY control vaccination. The chain carries TRBV9 and TRBJ2-3; 8 bases are shared with TRBD2. This TCR was sampled from an adult in good health. The CDR3: CASSVIAGDTQYF. CDR3 sequence (DNA): TGTGCCAGCAGCGTCATAGCGGGGGATACGCAGTATTTT.